Listed below are T cell receptor beta chains from one sample, sequenced in a study of T cells in Graves' hyperthyroidism and ophthalmopathy. TCRdb re-derived calls from the multiplex PCR reads in MiXCR, one entry per CDR3 protein. The sample consists of some 650,000 distinct CDR3 sequences, approximately 15% of them appearing once. The sample consisted of blood. The receptors were sampled from a woman between 40 and 55 years old with Graves' ophthalmopathy. Both conserved end residues are part of each CDR3. D genes are given only for firm matches. Not every row has a clone size; where given, it reads once, few, many or a size class.

v_gene	j_gene	abundance	d_gene	CDR3nt	CDR3aa
TRBV6-1	TRBJ1-2	few	-	TGTGCCAGCAGGACAAGGGGGGGGGACTATGGCTACACCTTC	CASRTRGGDYGYTF
TRBV6-5	TRBJ1-1	many	-	TGTGCCAGCAGTTACGTCGCGGGGGCGCGAACTGAAGCTTTCTTT	CASSYVAGARTEAFF
TRBV6-1	TRBJ2-2	-	-	TGTGCCAGCAGCCTTTTGGTTGGGGTTCCAGCCGGGGAGCTGTTTTTT	CASSLLVGVPAGELFF
TRBV24-1	TRBJ2-3	few	-	TGTGCCACCAGTGATATAACTCGGGACTCTAATACGCAGTATTTT	CATSDITRDSNTQYF
TRBV30	TRBJ2-3	many	TRBD1	TGTGCCTGGCGGACAGGGGGAAGGGATACGCAGTATTTT	CAWRTGGRDTQYF
TRBV18	TRBJ2-5	many	TRBD1	TGTGCCAGCTCACCGGACAGGAGCGCAGAGACCCAGTACTTC	CASSPDRSAETQYF
TRBV20-1	TRBJ2-7	few	-	TGCAGTGCCGCGTCCGGGACCGGGGGTCACGAGCAGTACTTC	CSAASGTGGHEQYF
TRBV28	TRBJ2-3	many	-	TGTGCCAGCAGTCCGAGGGTTAACACAGATACGCAGTATTTT	CASSPRVNTDTQYF
TRBV12-3/TRBV12-4	TRBJ1-5	many	-	TGTGCCAGCAGCCAGGATGGAGGTCAGCCCCAGCATTTT	CASSQDGGQPQHF
TRBV11-3	TRBJ1-5	many	TRBD1	TGTGCCAGCAGCTCCCAGACACCGGGACAGGGGTATGTTTTCGATCAGCCCCAGCATTTT	CASSSQTPGQGYVFDQPQHF
TRBV19	TRBJ1-3	few	-	TGTGCCAGTAGAGCCCTCCACGACAGCACTGGAAACACCATATATTTT	CASRALHDSTGNTIYF
TRBV30	TRBJ1-1	many	-	TGTGCCTGGAGTAACCCCGGTGAAGCTTTCTTT	CAWSNPGEAFF
TRBV2	TRBJ2-7	few	TRBD2	TGTGCCAGCGCCAAGCGGAAACTAGCGGGAATCGAGCAGTACTTC	CASAKRKLAGIEQYF
TRBV19	TRBJ2-5	-	-	TGTGCCAGTAGTATAGCCGCATGGGAGACCCAGTACTTC	CASSIAAWETQYF
TRBV6-1	TRBJ2-2	few	-	TGTGCCAGCACCAGAACGGCCACCGGGGAGCTGTTTTTT	CASTRTATGELFF
TRBV5-1	TRBJ2-2	many	-	TGCGCCAGCAGCTTGGACAGGAGCACCGGGGAGCTGTTTTTT	CASSLDRSTGELFF
TRBV7-9	TRBJ2-3	few	TRBD2	TGTGCCAGCAGCAACGGACTAGCGGGGGGGGGGGATACGCAGTATTTT	CASSNGLAGGGDTQYF
TRBV28	TRBJ1-4	-	TRBD1	TGTGCCAGCAGCAAAACGCCCGGGACAGAGAATGAAAAACTGTTTTTT	CASSKTPGTENEKLFF